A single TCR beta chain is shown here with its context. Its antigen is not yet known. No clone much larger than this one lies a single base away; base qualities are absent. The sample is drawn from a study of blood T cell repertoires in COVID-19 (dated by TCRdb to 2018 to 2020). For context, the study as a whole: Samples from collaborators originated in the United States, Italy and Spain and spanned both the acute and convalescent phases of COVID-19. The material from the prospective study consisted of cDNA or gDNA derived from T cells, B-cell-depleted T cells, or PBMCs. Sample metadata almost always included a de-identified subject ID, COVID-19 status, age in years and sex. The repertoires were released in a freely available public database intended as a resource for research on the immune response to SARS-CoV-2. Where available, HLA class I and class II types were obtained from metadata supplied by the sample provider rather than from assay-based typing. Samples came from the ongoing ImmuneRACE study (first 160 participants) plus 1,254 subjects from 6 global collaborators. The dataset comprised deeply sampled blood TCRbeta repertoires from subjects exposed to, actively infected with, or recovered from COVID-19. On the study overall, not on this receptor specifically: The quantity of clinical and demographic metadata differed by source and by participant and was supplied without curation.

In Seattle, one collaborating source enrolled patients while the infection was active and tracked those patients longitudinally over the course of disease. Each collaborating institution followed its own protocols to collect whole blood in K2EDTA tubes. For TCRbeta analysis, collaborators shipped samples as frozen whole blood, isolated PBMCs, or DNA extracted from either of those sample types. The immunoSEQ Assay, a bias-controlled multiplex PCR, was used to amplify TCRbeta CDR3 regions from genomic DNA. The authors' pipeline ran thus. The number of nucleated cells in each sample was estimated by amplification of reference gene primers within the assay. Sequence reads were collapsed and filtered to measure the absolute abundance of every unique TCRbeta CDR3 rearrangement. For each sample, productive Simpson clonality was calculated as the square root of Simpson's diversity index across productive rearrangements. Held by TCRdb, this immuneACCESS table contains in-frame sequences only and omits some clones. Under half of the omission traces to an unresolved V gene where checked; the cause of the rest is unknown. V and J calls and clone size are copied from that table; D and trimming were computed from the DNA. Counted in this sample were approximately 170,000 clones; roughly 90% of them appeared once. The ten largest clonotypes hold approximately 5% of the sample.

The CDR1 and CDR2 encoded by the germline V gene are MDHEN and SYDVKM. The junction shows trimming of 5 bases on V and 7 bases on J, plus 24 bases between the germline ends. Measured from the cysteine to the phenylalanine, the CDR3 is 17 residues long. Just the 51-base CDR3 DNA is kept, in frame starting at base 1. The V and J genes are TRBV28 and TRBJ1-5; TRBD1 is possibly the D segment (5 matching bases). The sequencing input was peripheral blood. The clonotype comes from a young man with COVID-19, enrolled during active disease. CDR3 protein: CASSTLPGRLFNQPQHF. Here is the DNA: TGTGCCAGCAGTACGCTTCCAGGGAGGTTGTTTAACCAGCCCCAGCATTTT.